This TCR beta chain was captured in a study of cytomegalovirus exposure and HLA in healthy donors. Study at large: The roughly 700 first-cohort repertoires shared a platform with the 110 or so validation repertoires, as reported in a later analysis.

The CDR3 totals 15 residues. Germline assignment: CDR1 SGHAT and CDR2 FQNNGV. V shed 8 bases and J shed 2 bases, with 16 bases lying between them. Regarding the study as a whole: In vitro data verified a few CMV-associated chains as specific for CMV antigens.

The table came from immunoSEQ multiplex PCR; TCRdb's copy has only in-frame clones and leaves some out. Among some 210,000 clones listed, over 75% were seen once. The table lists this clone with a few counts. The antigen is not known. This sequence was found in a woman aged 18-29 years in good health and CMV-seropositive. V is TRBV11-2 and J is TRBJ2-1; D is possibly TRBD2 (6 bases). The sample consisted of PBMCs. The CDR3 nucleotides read TGTGCCAGCGGAACTCAGCCGGGGGCCTACAATGAGCAGTTCTTC. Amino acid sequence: CASGTQPGAYNEQFF.